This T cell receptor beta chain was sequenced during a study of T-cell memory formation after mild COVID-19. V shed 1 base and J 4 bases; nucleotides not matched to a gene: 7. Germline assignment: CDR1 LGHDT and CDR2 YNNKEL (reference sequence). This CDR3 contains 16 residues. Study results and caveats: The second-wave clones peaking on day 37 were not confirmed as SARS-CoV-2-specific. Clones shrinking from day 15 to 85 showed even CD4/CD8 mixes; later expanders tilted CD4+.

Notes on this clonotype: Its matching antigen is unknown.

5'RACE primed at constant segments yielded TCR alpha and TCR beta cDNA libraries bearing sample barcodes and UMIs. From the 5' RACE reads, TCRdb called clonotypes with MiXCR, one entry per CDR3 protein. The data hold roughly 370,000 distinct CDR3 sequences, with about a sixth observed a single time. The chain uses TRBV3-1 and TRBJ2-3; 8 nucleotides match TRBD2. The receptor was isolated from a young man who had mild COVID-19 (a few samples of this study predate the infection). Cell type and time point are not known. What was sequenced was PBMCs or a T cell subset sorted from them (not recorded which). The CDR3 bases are TGTGCCAGCAGCCAAGCTAGCGGGTCGCCCCCAGATACGCAGTATTTT. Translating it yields CASSQASGSPPDTQYF.